This TCR beta chain was identified during a study of blood T cell repertoires in COVID-19. For the study at large: Samples of COVID-19 (acute and convalescent) were obtained from the United States, Italy and Spain. PBMCs, B-cell-depleted T cells, or T cells provided the cDNA or gDNA that made up the material.

Methods used by the authors: Counts of nucleated cells, estimated from reference gene primer amplification, were obtained. Using immunoSEQ multiplex PCR, the repertoire was profiled, and TCRdb retains in-frame clones only, with some absent. V and J calls plus clone size are reproduced from that table; the DNA served to infer D and trimming. The sample has about 140,000 clones; 84% are singletons. The CDR3 contains 15 residues. Germline CDR1 is SGHRS and CDR2 is YFSETQ. Trimming at V came to 2 bases and at J to 3 bases, leaving 3 bases not matched to a gene. The gene calls are TRBV5-1 and TRBJ1-5; 9 positions match TRBD1. Input material: peripheral blood. The receptor was isolated from a human donor in a cohort sampled during active COVID-19. The CDR3 protein is CASSLGDRDNQPQHF. The CDR3 nucleotides read TGCGCCAGCAGCTTAGGGGACAGGGACAATCAGCCCCAGCATTTT.